The clone carrying this TCR beta chain was counted ten times or more. Its antigen is unknown. This CDR3 spans 14 amino acids. Germline V gene lookup returns CDR1 LGHNA and CDR2 YSLEER. Trimming pared 2 bases from V and 2 bases from J, leaving 10 bases between. Total RNA, at least 5.5 micrograms per sample, came from PBMCs. The record originates from a study of blood T cells in healthy people across ages. PCR was performed a second time for 7 to 11 cycles using a sample-barcoded 5' primer and a J-beta primer mix. Template switching added a 12-random-nucleotide identifier to every cDNA molecule. TCRdb reanalysed the 5' RACE reads using MiXCR and keeps one entry per CDR3 protein. The top ten hold around 21% of the sample, which has hundreds of thousands of distinct CDR3 sequences, roughly 44% seen once. General study findings and limits: Age brought a roughly linear fall in TCR beta diversity measured per million T cells.

The TCR was taken from a man in his sixties in good health. The sequencing input was blood. V usage is TRBV4-3 and J usage is TRBJ2-7; D is ambiguous. Here the CDR3 DNA reads TGCGCCAGCAGCCAACGTGGTGGGGCCTACGAGCAGTACTTC. Protein product: CASSQRGGAYEQYF.